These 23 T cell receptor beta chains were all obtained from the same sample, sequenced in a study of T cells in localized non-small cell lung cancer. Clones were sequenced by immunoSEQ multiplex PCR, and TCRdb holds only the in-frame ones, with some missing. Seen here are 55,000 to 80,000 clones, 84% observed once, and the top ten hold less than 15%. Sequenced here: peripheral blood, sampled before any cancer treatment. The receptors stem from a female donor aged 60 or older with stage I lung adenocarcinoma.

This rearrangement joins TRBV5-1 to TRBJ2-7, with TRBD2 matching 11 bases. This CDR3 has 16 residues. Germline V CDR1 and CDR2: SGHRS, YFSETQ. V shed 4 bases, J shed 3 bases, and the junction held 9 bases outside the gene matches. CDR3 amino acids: CASSTGAGTSGYEQYF. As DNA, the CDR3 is TGCGCCAGCAGCACGGGGGCCGGGACTAGCGGCTACGAGCAGTACTTC.

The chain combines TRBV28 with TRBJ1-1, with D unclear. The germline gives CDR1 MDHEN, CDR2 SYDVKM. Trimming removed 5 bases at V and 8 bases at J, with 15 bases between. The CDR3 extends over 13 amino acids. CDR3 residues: CASSSTRRREAFF. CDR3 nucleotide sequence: TGTGCCAGCAGTAGTACACGGAGGAGGGAAGCTTTCTTT.

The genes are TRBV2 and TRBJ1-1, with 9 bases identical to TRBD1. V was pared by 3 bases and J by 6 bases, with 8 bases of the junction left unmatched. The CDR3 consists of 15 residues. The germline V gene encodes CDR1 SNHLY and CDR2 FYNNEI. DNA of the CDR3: TGTGCCAGCAGTGACGGGACAGGGAAGAGGGCTGAAGCTTTCTTT. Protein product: CASSDGTGKRAEAFF.

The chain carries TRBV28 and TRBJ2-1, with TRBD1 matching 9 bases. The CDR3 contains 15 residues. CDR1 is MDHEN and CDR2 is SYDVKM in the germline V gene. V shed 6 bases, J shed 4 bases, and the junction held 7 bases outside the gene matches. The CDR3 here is CASRPPGQGYNEQFF. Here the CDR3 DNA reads TGTGCCAGCAGACCCCCGGGACAGGGATACAATGAGCAGTTCTTC.

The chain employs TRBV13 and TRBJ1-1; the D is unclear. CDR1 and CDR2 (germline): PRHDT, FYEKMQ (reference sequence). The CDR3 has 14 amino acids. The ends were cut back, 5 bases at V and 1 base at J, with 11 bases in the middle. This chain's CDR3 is CASSVGHANTEAFF. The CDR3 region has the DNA TGTGCCAGCAGCGTGGGCCACGCGAACACTGAAGCTTTCTTT.

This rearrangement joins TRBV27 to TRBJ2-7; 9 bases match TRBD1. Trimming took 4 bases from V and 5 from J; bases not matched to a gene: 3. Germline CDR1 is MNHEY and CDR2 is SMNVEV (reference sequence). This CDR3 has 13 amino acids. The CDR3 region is CASSSWTGDEQYF. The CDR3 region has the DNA TGTGCCAGCAGTTCGTGGACAGGGGACGAGCAGTACTTC.

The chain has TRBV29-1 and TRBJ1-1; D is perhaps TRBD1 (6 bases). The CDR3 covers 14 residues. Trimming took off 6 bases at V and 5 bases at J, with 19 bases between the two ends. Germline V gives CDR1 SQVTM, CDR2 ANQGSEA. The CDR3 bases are TGCAGCGTCGGTGATGACAGGTTGAGGACTGAAGCTTTCTTT. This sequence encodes CSVGDDRLRTEAFF.

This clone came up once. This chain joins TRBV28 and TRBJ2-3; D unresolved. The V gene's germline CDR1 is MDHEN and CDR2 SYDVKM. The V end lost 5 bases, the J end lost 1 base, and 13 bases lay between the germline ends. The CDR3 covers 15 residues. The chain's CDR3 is CASSLPGSGTDTQYF. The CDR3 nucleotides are TGTGCCAGCAGTCTTCCCGGATCAGGCACAGATACGCAGTATTTT. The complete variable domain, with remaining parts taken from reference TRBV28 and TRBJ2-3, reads DVKVTQSSRYLVKRTGEKVFLECVQDMDHENMFWYRQDPGLGLRLIYFSYDVKMKEKGDIPEGYSVSREKKERFSLILESASTNQTSMYLCASSLPGSGTDTQYFGPGTRLTVL.

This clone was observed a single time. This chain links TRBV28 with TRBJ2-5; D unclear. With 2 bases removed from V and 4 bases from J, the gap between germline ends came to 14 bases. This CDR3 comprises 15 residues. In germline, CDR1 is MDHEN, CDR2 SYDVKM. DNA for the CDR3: TGTGCCAGCAGTTTAGACCCCCAAAGTAGAGAGACCCAGTACTTC. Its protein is CASSLDPQSRETQYF.

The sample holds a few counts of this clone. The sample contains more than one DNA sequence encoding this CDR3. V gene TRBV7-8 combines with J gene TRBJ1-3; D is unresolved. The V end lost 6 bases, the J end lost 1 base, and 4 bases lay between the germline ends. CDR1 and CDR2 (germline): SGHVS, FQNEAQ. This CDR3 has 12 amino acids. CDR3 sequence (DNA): TGTGCCAGCAGTTTTTCTGGAAACACCATATATTTT. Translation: CASSFSGNTIYF. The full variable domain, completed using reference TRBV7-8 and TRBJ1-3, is GAGVSQSPRYKVAKRGQDVALRCDPISGHVSLFWYQQALGQGPEFLTYFQNEAQLDKSGLPSDRFFAERPEGSVSTLKIQRTQQEDSAVYLCASSFSGNTIYFGEGSWLTVV.

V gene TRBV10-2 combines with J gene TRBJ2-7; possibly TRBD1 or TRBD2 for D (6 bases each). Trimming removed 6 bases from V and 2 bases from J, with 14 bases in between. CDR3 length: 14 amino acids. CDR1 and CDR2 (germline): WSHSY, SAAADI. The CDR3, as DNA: TGCGCCAGCAGGGGGGGACAATGGCCCTACGAGCAGTACTTC. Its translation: CASRGGQWPYEQYF.

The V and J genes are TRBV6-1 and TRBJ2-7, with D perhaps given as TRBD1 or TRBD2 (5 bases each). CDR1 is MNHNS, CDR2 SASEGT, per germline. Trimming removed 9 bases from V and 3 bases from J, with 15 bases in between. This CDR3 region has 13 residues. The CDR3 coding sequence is TGTGCCAGTCTCCGGGACCTCAGCTACGAGCAGTACTTC. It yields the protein CASLRDLSYEQYF.

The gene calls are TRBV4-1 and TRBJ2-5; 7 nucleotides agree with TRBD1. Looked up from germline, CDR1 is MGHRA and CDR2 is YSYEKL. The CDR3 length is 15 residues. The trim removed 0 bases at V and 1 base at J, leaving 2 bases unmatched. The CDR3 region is CASSQDGDSQETQYF. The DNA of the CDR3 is TGCGCCAGCAGCCAAGATGGGGACAGCCAAGAGACCCAGTACTTC.

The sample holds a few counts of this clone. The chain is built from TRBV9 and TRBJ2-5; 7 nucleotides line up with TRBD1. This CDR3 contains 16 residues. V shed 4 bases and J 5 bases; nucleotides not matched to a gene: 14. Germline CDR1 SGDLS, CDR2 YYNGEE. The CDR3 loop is CASSPPLEGARETQYF. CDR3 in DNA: TGTGCCAGCAGCCCCCCCCTCGAGGGGGCCAGGGAGACCCAGTACTTC. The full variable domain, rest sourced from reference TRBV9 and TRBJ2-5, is DSGVTQTPKHLITATGQRVTLRCSPRSGDLSVYWYQQSLDQGLQFLIQYYNGEERAKGNILERFSAQQFPDLHSELNLSSLELGDSALYFCASSPPLEGARETQYFGPGTRLLVL.

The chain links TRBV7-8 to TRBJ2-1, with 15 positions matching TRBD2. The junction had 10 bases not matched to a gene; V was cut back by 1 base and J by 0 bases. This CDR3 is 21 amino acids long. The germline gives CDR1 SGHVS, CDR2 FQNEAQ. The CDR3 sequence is CASSLEGLAGGLTLSYNEQFF. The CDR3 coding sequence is TGTGCCAGCAGCTTAGAGGGACTAGCGGGGGGATTAACCCTCTCCTACAATGAGCAGTTCTTC.

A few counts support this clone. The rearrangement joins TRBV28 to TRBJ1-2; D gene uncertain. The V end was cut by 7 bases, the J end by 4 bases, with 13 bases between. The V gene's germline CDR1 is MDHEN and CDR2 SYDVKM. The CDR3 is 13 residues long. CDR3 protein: CASISSDRYGYTF. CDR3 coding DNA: TGTGCCAGCATAAGTAGCGACCGCTATGGCTACACCTTC.

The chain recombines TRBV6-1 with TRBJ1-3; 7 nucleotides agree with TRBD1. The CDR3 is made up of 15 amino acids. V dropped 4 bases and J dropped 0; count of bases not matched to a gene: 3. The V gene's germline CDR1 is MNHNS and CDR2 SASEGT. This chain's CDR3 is CASSAGQSSGNTIYF. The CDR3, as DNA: TGTGCCAGCAGTGCGGGACAGAGCTCTGGAAACACCATATATTTT.

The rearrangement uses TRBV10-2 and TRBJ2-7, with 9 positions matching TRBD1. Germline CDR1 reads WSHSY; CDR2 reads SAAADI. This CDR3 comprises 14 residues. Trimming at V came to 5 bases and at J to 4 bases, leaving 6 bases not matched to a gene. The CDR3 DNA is TGCGCCAGCAGTCAGACAGGGGGTTCGTACGAGCAGTACTTC. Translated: CASSQTGGSYEQYF.

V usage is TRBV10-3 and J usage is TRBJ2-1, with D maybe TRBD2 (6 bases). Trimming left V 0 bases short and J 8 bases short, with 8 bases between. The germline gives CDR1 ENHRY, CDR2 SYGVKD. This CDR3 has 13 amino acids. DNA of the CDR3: TGTGCCATCAGTGAGTCACTAGCCCATGAGCAGTTCTTC. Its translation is CAISESLAHEQFF.

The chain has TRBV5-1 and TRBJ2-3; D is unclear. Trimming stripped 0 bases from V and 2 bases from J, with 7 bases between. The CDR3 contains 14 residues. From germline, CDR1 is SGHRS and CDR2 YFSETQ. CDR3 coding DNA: TGCGCCAGCAGCTTGGACCATACCACAGATACGCAGTATTTT. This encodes CASSLDHTTDTQYF.

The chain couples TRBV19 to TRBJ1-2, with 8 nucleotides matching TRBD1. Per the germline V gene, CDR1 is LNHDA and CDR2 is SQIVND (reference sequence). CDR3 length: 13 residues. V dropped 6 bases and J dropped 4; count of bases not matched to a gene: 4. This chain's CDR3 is CASSLDRAYGYTF. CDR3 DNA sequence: TGTGCCAGTAGCCTGGACAGGGCCTATGGCTACACCTTC.

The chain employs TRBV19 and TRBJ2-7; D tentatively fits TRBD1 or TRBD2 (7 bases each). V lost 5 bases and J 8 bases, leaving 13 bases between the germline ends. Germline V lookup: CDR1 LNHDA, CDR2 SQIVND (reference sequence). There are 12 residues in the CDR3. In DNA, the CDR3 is TGTGCCAGTAGTTGGGGGGGACAGAAGCAGTACTTC. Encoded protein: CASSWGGQKQYF.

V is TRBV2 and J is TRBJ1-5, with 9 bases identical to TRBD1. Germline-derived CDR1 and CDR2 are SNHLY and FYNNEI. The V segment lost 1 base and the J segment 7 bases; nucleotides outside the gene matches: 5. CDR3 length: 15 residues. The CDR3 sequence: CASSEGTGARQPQHF. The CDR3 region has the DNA TGTGCCAGCAGTGAAGGGACAGGGGCACGACAGCCCCAGCATTTT. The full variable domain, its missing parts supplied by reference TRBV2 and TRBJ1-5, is EPEVTQTPSHQVTQMGQEVILRCVPISNHLYFYWYRQILGQKVEFLVSFYNNEISEKSEIFDDQFSVERPDGSNFTLKIRSTKLEDSAMYFCASSEGTGARQPQHFGDGTRLSIL.